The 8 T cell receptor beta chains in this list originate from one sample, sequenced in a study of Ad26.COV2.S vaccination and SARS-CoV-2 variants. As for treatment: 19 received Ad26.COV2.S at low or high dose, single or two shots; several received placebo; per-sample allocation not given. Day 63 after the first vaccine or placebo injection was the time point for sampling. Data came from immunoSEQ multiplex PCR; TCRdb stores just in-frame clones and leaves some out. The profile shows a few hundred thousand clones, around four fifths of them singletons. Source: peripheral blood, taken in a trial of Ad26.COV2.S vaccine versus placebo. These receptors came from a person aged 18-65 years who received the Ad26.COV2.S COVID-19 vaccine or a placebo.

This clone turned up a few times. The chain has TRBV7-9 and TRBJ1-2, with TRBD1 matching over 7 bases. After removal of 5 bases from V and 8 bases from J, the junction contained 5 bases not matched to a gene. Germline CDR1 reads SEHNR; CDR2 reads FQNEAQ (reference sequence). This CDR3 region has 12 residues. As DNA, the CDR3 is TGTGCCAGCAGCCCACAGGGGCCGGGCTACACCTTC. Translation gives CASSPQGPGYTF.

CDR3 sequence: CASSVGGLNNEQFF. In nucleotides, the CDR3 is TGTGCCAGCAGCGTAGGGGGGCTCAACAATGAGCAGTTCTTC. V is TRBV9 and J is TRBJ2-1; possibly TRBD1 for D (6 bases). Looked up from germline, CDR1 is SGDLS and CDR2 is YYNGEE. Between the trimmed V and J ends, which lost 0 bases and 5 bases, there was a span of 9 bases. The CDR3 is 14 residues long.

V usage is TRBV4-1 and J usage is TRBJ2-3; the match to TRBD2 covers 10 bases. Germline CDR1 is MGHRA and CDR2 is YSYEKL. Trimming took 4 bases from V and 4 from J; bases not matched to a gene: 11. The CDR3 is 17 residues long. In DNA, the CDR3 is TGCGCCAGCAGCCCCAGCGGGGGGGGATTGGGGGCAGATACGCAGTATTTT. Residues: CASSPSGGGLGADTQYF.

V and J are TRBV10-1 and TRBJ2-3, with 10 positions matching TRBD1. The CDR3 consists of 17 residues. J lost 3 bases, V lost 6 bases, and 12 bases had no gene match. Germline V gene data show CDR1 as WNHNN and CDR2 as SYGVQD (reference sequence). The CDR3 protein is CASSPRGTGEGTDTQYF. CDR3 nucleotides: TGCGCCAGCAGCCCGCGTGGGACAGGGGAGGGTACAGATACGCAGTATTTT.

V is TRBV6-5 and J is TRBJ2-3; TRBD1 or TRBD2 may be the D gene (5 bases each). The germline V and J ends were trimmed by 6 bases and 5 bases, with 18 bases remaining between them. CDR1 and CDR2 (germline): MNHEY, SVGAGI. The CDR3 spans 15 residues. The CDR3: CASRAGTSVVDTQYF. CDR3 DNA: TGTGCCAGCAGGGCCGGGACCTCCGTAGTAGATACGCAGTATTTT.

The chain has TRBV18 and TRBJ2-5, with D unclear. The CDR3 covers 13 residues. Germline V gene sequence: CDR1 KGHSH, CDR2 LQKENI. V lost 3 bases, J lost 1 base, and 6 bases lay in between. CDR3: CASSPGIQETQYF. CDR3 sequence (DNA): TGTGCCAGCTCACCGGGTATCCAAGAGACCCAGTACTTC.

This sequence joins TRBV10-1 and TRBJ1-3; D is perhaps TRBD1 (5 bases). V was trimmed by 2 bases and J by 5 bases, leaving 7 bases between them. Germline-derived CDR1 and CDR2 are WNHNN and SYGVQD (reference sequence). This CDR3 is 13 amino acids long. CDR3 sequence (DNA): TGCGCCAGCAGTGAGGGACATCGAAACACCATATATTTT. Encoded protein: CASSEGHRNTIYF.

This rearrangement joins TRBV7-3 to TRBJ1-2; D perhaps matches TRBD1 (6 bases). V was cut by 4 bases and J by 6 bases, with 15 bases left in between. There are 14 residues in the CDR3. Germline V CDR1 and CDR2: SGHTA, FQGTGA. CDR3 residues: CASSSSGARDGYTF. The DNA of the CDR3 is TGTGCCAGCAGCTCGTCAGGGGCGAGAGATGGCTACACCTTC.